Below, 19 T cell receptor beta chains from the same sample are listed, as sequenced in a study of blood T cell repertoires in COVID-19 (TCRdb year 2020). Library preparation employed the immunoSEQ multiplex PCR assay. This immuneACCESS table, as held by TCRdb, lists in-frame sequences with V and J called but not all clones. Of the missing ones, under half trace to an unresolved V gene in checked studies; the others have no known cause. The sample table holds about 270,000 clones, of which approximately 90% were seen once. Around 3% of the sample belongs to the ten largest clones. The sequenced material came from PBMCs or T cells enriched from blood (not recorded which). These receptors were taken from a woman aged 50 to 60 who had recovered from COVID-19.

The chain uses TRBV14 and TRBJ2-1, with TRBD2 matching 12 bases. V lost 4 bases to trimming and J lost 8 bases; unmatched junction nucleotides: 9. The CDR3 has 16 amino acids. Germline V gives CDR1 SGHDN, CDR2 FVKESK. CDR3 nucleotides: TGTGCCAGCAGCCGCCCCGGGACTAGCGGGCCCCATGAGCAGTTCTTC. This gives the protein CASSRPGTSGPHEQFF.

This chain joins TRBV3-1 (or the pseudogene TRBV3-2) and TRBJ2-1; 7 nucleotides match TRBD2. Germline lookup yields CDR1 LGHDT and CDR2 YNNKEL (reference sequence). CDR3 length: 14 amino acids. J was trimmed by 4 bases and V by 4 bases; bases with no gene match: 4. The CDR3 sequence: CASSLSGSYNEQFF. CDR3 nucleotide sequence: TGTGCCAGCAGCCTTAGCGGGTCATACAATGAGCAGTTCTTC.

The chain couples TRBV7-2 to TRBJ1-5; 9 bases fit TRBD1. In germline, CDR1 is SGHTA, CDR2 FQGNSA. The CDR3 runs to 16 residues. The junction had 5 bases not matched to a gene; V was cut back by 5 bases and J by 0 bases. The CDR3 spells CASSTQGAYSNQPQHF. Here the CDR3 DNA reads TGTGCCAGCAGCACACAGGGGGCTTATAGCAATCAGCCCCAGCATTTT.

The V call is TRBV11-2, the J call TRBJ2-3; TRBD1 agrees at 7 bases. CDR3 size: 15 residues. Germline V gives CDR1 SGHAT, CDR2 FQNNGV. V lost 2 bases and J lost 2; bases outside the gene matches: 4. CDR3 protein: CASSLIRGFTDTQYF. The CDR3 DNA follows: TGTGCCAGCAGCTTAATCAGGGGGTTCACAGATACGCAGTATTTT.

The V call is TRBV4-3, the J call TRBJ2-3, with D tentatively TRBD2 (6 bases). Deletions cut 1 base from V and 3 bases from J, with 23 bases between. CDR1 and CDR2 from the germline V gene are LGHNA and YSLEER. The CDR3 runs 19 residues. The CDR3 DNA reads TGCGCCAGCAGCCAAGGTTTCGAAGGGGTACGGGAGAGAACAGATACGCAGTATTTT. This gives the protein CASSQGFEGVRERTDTQYF.

This chain links TRBV4-3 with TRBJ2-1; 9 positions agree with TRBD1. The CDR3 has 15 amino acids. Germline lookup yields CDR1 LGHNA and CDR2 YSLEER. The V and J ends lost 5 bases and 8 bases, in that order; junction bases with no gene match: 10. CDR3 in DNA: TGCGCCAGCAGCGCACCGGGACAGGGAGTCCATGAGCAGTTCTTC. Protein: CASSAPGQGVHEQFF.

This clone appeared a few times. V usage is TRBV7-2 and J usage is TRBJ1-2; 9 nucleotides match TRBD1. This CDR3 comprises 14 residues. CDR1 is SGHTA and CDR2 is FQGNSA in the germline V gene. With V trimmed by 4 bases and J by 4 bases, 4 bases remained unmatched. In nucleotides, the CDR3 is TGTGCCAGCAGCTCCGGGACAGGGCTCTATGGCTACACCTTC. Translation gives CASSSGTGLYGYTF. The full variable domain, rest sourced from reference TRBV7-2 and TRBJ1-2, is GAGVSQSPSNKVTEKGKDVELRCDPISGHTALYWYRQSLGQGLEFLIYFQGNSAPDKSGLPSDRFSAERTGGSVSTLTIQRTQQEDSAVYLCASSSGTGLYGYTFGSGTRLTVV.

This chain links TRBV7-9 with TRBJ2-7; 9 positions agree with TRBD1. This CDR3 spans 14 amino acids. V was clipped by 2 bases and J by 5 bases; unmatched bases: 4. CDR1 is SEHNR, CDR2 FQNEAQ, per germline (reference sequence). CDR3 sequence (DNA): TGTGCCAGCAGCTTACATTGGGACAGGGACGAGCAGTACTTC. Protein: CASSLHWDRDEQYF.

The count of this clone is one. This sequence joins TRBV11-2 and TRBJ1-3; no definite D call. V was shortened by 4 bases and J by 4 bases, with 5 bases between the two germline ends. The CDR3 covers 12 residues. Germline loops: CDR1 SGHAT, CDR2 FQNNGV. The chain's CDR3 is CASSSQGNTIYF. The CDR3 DNA sequence: TGTGCCAGCAGCTCACAGGGAAACACCATATATTTT.

Of note for this clone: One end of the junction does not line up with germline, which may come from a read error. This chain links TRBV6-1 with TRBJ2-7, with D uncertain. Germline V gives CDR1 MNHNS, CDR2 SASEGT. The CDR3 sequence is 12 residues long. CDR3 protein: CASSEGHLEQYF. CDR3 sequence (DNA): TGTGCCAGCAGCGAAGGGCATCTCGAGCAGTACTTC.

The chain uses TRBV27 and TRBJ1-2, with a possible D match to TRBD1 (6 bases). CDR1 and CDR2 (germline): MNHEY, SMNVEV (reference sequence). This CDR3 spans 12 amino acids. Trimming took 3 bases from V and 6 from J, leaving 8 bases between them. The CDR3 coding sequence is TGTGCCAGCAGTTTGTCAGGGGATGGCTACACCTTC. Its protein product is CASSLSGDGYTF.

The gene calls are TRBV20-1 and TRBJ2-1, with 13 positions matching TRBD2. The CDR3 is 16 residues long. CDR1 is DFQATT and CDR2 is SNEGSKA in the germline V gene (reference sequence). V shed 3 bases and J 5 bases; nucleotides not matched to a gene: 7. Here the CDR3 DNA reads TGCAGTGCTAGTTCACCGGGACTAGCGGGAAACAATGAGCAGTTCTTC. Translating gives CSASSPGLAGNNEQFF.

This chain links TRBV30 with TRBJ1-1; 10 bases map to TRBD1. V gave up 3 bases and J gave up 3 bases; unmatched junction bases: 4. The CDR3 totals 14 residues. Germline values: CDR1 GTSNPN, CDR2 SVGIG (reference sequence). In DNA form, the CDR3 reads TGTGCCTGGAGGTACGGGACAGGGGACACTGAAGCTTTCTTT. This sequence encodes CAWRYGTGDTEAFF.

This clone was detected a few times. J is TRBJ2-3 and V is TRBV19; 7 bases line up with TRBD2. CDR1 and CDR2 (germline): LNHDA, SQIVND (reference sequence). V lost 5 bases to trimming and J lost 5 bases; unmatched junction nucleotides: 10. The CDR3 covers 15 residues. CDR3 bases: TGTGCCAGTAGTGCCCCTAGGGCGGGAGTAGATACGCAGTATTTT. Translating it yields CASSAPRAGVDTQYF.

The chain uses TRBV29-1 and TRBJ1-1; TRBD1 might be the D (5 bases). The germline gives CDR1 SQVTM, CDR2 ANQGSEA. V lost 3 bases and J 1 base, leaving 21 bases between the germline ends. The CDR3 is made up of 17 amino acids. The CDR3 DNA sequence: TGCAGCGTTGATCTGTCCCGGAAACAGGACAAGAACACTGAAGCTTTCTTT. Residues: CSVDLSRKQDKNTEAFF.

The chain combines TRBV7-2 with TRBJ1-1; TRBD1 is a possible D gene (5 bases). The CDR3 is made up of 13 amino acids. Germline V gene sequence: CDR1 SGHTA, CDR2 FQGNSA. V lost 5 bases, J lost 9 bases, and 16 bases lay in between. CDR3 in amino acids: CASSINGGAQAFF. CDR3 coding DNA: TGTGCCAGCAGCATCAACGGAGGGGCGCAAGCTTTCTTT.

The gene calls are TRBV19 and TRBJ2-7; TRBD2 is a possible D gene (6 bases). The germline CDR1 and CDR2 sequences are LNHDA and SQIVND (reference sequence). V was trimmed by 4 bases and J by 1 base, leaving 11 bases between them. The CDR3 consists of 14 residues. The CDR3 is CASSNSGTSYEQYF. CDR3 DNA: TGTGCCAGTAGTAATAGCGGAACTTCCTACGAGCAGTACTTC.

CDR3 region: CASSHGTGPYNEQFF. The CDR3 DNA reads TGTGCCAGCAGCCACGGGACAGGTCCCTACAATGAGCAGTTCTTC. The chain links TRBV7-9 to TRBJ2-1, with 8 bases identical to TRBD1. The CDR3 is 15 residues long. Germline V gene sequence: CDR1 SEHNR, CDR2 FQNEAQ (reference sequence). V shed 5 bases, J shed 2 bases, and the junction held 5 bases outside the gene matches.

V gene TRBV7-2 combines with J gene TRBJ1-1, with 7 bases that match TRBD1. Trimming took 6 bases from V and 6 from J; bases not matched to a gene: 10. Germline CDR1 SGHTA, CDR2 FQGNSA. The CDR3 spans 14 residues. The CDR3 here is CASRFTPGQPEAFF. As DNA, the CDR3 is TGTGCCAGCAGATTCACACCGGGACAGCCTGAAGCTTTCTTT.